The rows below give T cell receptor beta chains drawn from one sample of a study of T cells in Graves' hyperthyroidism and ophthalmopathy. TCRdb itself ran the multiplex PCR reads through MiXCR, one entry per CDR3 protein. The top ten hold 9.5% to 12% of the sample, which has 350,000 to 450,000 distinct CDR3 sequences, roughly 14% seen once. The source material was blood. The origin of the receptors is a woman in her fifties or sixties with Graves' hyperthyroidism. Both conserved end residues are part of each CDR3. A D gene is named only where the DNA matches it firmly. Only some rows state a clone size, as once, few, many or a class for expanded clones.

V	D	size	J	CDR3	DNA
TRBV12-3/TRBV12-4	TRBD2	NA	TRBJ2-2	CASRVGLAGGPEELFF	TGTGCCAGCAGGGTAGGGCTAGCGGGAGGGCCAGAGGAGCTGTTTTTT
TRBV20-1	NA	NA	TRBJ1-2	CSVEALDGYTF	TGCAGTGTGGAGGCGCTCGATGGCTACACCTTC
TRBV30	TRBD1	NA	TRBJ1-2	CAWTPDRGYGYTF	TGTGCCTGGACCCCGGACAGGGGCTATGGCTACACCTTC
TRBV20-1	TRBD1	NA	TRBJ1-1	CGGTGATNTEAFF	TGCGGTGGGACAGGGGCTACAAACACTGAAGCTTTCTTT
TRBV2	TRBD2	many	TRBJ2-5	CASSYRTSGRHF	TGTGCCAGCAGTTACCGCACTAGCGGGAGGCACTTC
TRBV7-3	NA	NA	TRBJ2-3	CASSLKSGALVDTQYF	TGTGCCAGCAGCTTAAAGTCAGGGGCGTTAGTGGATACGCAGTATTTT
TRBV19	NA	NA	TRBJ2-2	CASRRAGDPNTGELFF	TGTGCCAGCCGGCGTGCGGGCGACCCGAACACCGGGGAGCTGTTTTTT
TRBV19	NA	few	TRBJ1-4	CASSTPGGEKLFF	TGTGCCAGTAGTACCCCGGGCGGCGAAAAACTGTTTTTT
TRBV3-1	TRBD1	many	TRBJ2-7	CASSRIPGQGNEQYF	TGTGCCAGCAGCCGAATCCCGGGACAGGGGAACGAGCAGTACTTC
TRBV20-1	TRBD2	many	TRBJ2-7	CSALRLAGELNEQYF	TGCAGTGCTCTGCGACTAGCGGGAGAATTGAACGAGCAGTACTTC
TRBV2	TRBD1	many	TRBJ1-4	CASRGGTVNEKLFF	TGTGCCAGCAGGGGTGGGACAGTGAATGAAAAACTGTTTTTT
TRBV3-1	NA	few	TRBJ1-1	CASSQESGEAFF	TGTGCCAGCAGCCAAGAATCTGGGGAAGCTTTCTTT
TRBV3-1	NA	few	TRBJ1-4	CASSKDREKLFF	TGTGCCAGCAGCAAGGACCGCGAAAAACTGTTTTTT
TRBV7-9	NA	many	TRBJ2-1	CASSLASGEQFF	TGTGCCAGCAGCTTAGCTAGCGGAGAGCAGTTCTTC
TRBV14	NA	many	TRBJ2-7	CASRGRSDGQYF	TGTGCCAGCAGAGGTCGGTCTGACGGGCAGTACTTC
TRBV28	NA	many	TRBJ1-1	CASKMGGETGSAEAFF	TGTGCCAGCAAAATGGGGGGGGAGACGGGCAGCGCTGAAGCTTTCTTT
TRBV30	NA	many	TRBJ1-5	CAWGLWGQPQHF	TGTGCCTGGGGCCTTTGGGGCCAGCCCCAGCATTTT
TRBV20-1	NA	NA	TRBJ2-7	CSAIGVGPYEQYF	TGCAGTGCTATAGGAGTGGGCCCCTACGAGCAGTACTTC
TRBV12-5	NA	many	TRBJ2-3	CASGPRNTDTQYF	TGTGCTAGTGGTCCCCGCAACACAGATACGCAGTATTTT
TRBV18	NA	many	TRBJ1-2	CASSPTGINYGYTF	TGTGCCAGCTCACCGACAGGAATTAACTATGGCTACACCTTC
TRBV19	TRBD2	few	TRBJ2-7	CASSVGLAEVYEQYF	TGTGCCAGTAGTGTCGGACTAGCGGAAGTCTACGAGCAGTACTTC
TRBV9	NA	many	TRBJ2-7	CASSRTSFVGLHYEQYF	TGTGCCAGCAGTCGTACATCGTTTGTGGGACTGCACTACGAGCAGTACTTC
TRBV12-3/TRBV12-4	TRBD1	few	TRBJ2-3	CASSLRLTGGTQYF	TGTGCCAGCAGTTTGCGCCTTACAGGGGGTACGCAGTATTTT
TRBV20-1	TRBD2	many	TRBJ2-1	CSANPGLSYNEQFF	TGCAGTGCTAATCCGGGACTAAGCTACAATGAGCAGTTCTTC
TRBV12-3/TRBV12-4	NA	many	TRBJ2-5	CASSSPPETQYF	TGTGCCAGCAGTTCCCCCCCAGAGACCCAGTACTTC
TRBV5-1	TRBD1	many	TRBJ2-7	CASSLGRTGGAEQYF	TGCGCCAGCAGCTTGGGTCGGACAGGGGGAGCCGAGCAGTACTTC
TRBV28	TRBD2	many	TRBJ2-1	CASSFFRAGVYNEQFF	TGTGCCAGCAGTTTCTTCCGAGCGGGAGTGTACAATGAGCAGTTCTTC
TRBV6-1	NA	few	TRBJ2-1	CASGSLDHNEQFF	TGTGCCAGCGGGAGTCTTGACCACAATGAGCAGTTCTTC
TRBV10-2	NA	many	TRBJ2-1	CASRGGRVSYNEQFF	TGCGCCAGCAGAGGAGGGCGGGTCTCCTACAATGAGCAGTTCTTC
TRBV7-9	NA	many	TRBJ1-1	CASKSTLRDNQGYTEAFF	TGTGCCAGCAAATCAACGCTCCGGGACAATCAAGGGTACACTGAAGCTTTCTTT
TRBV6-1	NA	few	TRBJ2-4	CASSEPTRLAKNIQYF	TGTGCCAGCAGTGAACCGACTAGACTAGCCAAAAACATTCAGTACTTC
TRBV19	TRBD1	few	TRBJ2-7	CASSTGQGHNEQYF	TGTGCCAGTAGTACGGGACAGGGGCACAACGAGCAGTACTTC
TRBV12-3/TRBV12-4	TRBD1	many	TRBJ1-2	CASSSRTGVPYGYTF	TGTGCCAGCAGTTCCCGGACAGGGGTACCCTATGGCTACACCTTC
TRBV11-2	NA	many	TRBJ2-1	CASSLGGGEQFF	TGTGCCAGCAGCTTAGGAGGAGGGGAGCAGTTCTTC
TRBV12-3/TRBV12-4	TRBD1	NA	TRBJ2-5	CASSSLGQGEYQETQYF	TGTGCCAGCAGCTCCTTGGGACAGGGCGAGTACCAAGAGACCCAGTACTTC
TRBV25-1	NA	NA	TRBJ1-5	CASSGPTGNQPQHF	TGTGCCAGCAGTGGTCCTACAGGGAATCAGCCCCAGCATTTT
TRBV9	NA	NA	TRBJ2-5	CASSVGPEETQYF	TGTGCCAGCAGCGTAGGTCCGGAAGAGACCCAGTACTTC
TRBV30	TRBD1	many	TRBJ1-5	CAWSAPRTGLQPQHF	TGTGCCTGGAGTGCCCCCAGGACAGGGCTCCAGCCCCAGCATTTT
TRBV11-3	NA	many	TRBJ1-2	CASSSGHQLYGYTF	TGTGCCAGCAGCTCGGGACACCAGCTCTATGGCTACACCTTC
TRBV28	NA	many	TRBJ2-1	CASRLGRHNEQFF	TGTGCCAGCAGACTAGGCAGACACAATGAGCAGTTCTTC
TRBV11-1	NA	many	TRBJ2-7	CASSLRRGGKGEQYF	TGTGCCAGCAGCCTTCGGAGGGGGGGGAAAGGAGAGCAGTACTTC
TRBV12-3/TRBV12-4	NA	many	TRBJ2-1	CASNPYGEDEQFF	TGTGCCAGCAACCCCTACGGAGAGGATGAGCAGTTCTTC
TRBV27	NA	many	TRBJ2-7	CASRGPSYEQYF	TGTGCCAGCAGAGGGCCATCCTACGAGCAGTACTTC
TRBV7-2	TRBD2	many	TRBJ2-1	CASSPPGGPVVHEQFF	TGTGCCAGCAGCCCACCGGGGGGTCCAGTGGTGCATGAGCAGTTCTTC
TRBV7-9	NA	many	TRBJ2-3	CASSWGAKDTQYF	TGTGCCAGCAGCTGGGGGGCCAAAGATACGCAGTATTTT
TRBV7-7	TRBD1	many	TRBJ2-5	CASSLGAAGGSETQYF	TGTGCTAGCAGCTTAGGCGCGGCAGGGGGTTCAGAGACCCAGTACTTC
TRBV27	TRBD2	many	TRBJ2-1	CASSSRTSGRNHEQFF	TGTGCCAGCAGTTCACGGACTAGCGGGAGGAACCATGAGCAGTTCTTC
TRBV11-2	NA	many	TRBJ2-4	CASSLDLWDPIQYF	TGTGCCAGCAGCTTAGATCTCTGGGACCCCATTCAGTACTTC
TRBV7-3	TRBD2	many	TRBJ2-2	CASGRTSDNTGELFF	TGTGCCAGCGGAAGGACTAGCGACAACACCGGGGAGCTGTTTTTT
TRBV6-1	TRBD2	NA	TRBJ2-7	CASSKLAGMDEQYF	TGTGCCAGCAGCAAACTAGCGGGGATGGACGAGCAGTACTTC
TRBV5-1	TRBD1	few	TRBJ1-1	CVSSLIGQGKGTEAFF	TGCGTCAGCAGCTTGATCGGACAGGGGAAAGGGACTGAAGCTTTCTTT
TRBV29-1	NA	few	TRBJ1-2	CSVEAKGIHLNYGYTF	TGCAGCGTTGAAGCTAAGGGGATACACCTTAACTATGGCTACACCTTC
TRBV28	NA	many	TRBJ1-1	CASSFRPGAEAFF	TGTGCCAGCAGTTTTCGACCGGGCGCTGAAGCTTTCTTT